Described below is a single TCR beta chain sequence and its context. TCRdb's copy holds only in-frame clones and misses some; the assay was immunoSEQ multiplex PCR. The sample includes about 50,000 clones, 86% seen only once; the top ten take roughly 2.1%. This specimen comes from a study of blood T cell repertoires in COVID-19. The wider study: PBMCs, B-cell-depleted T cells, or T cells provided the cDNA or gDNA that made up the material.

V shed 3 bases and J 7 bases; nucleotides not matched to a gene: 10. CDR1 is GTSNPN and CDR2 is SVGIG in the germline V gene (reference sequence). The CDR3 runs to 14 residues. The J gene is TRBJ2-7, the V gene TRBV30, with 9 bases that match TRBD1. The receptor was isolated from a woman aged 60 to 75 with acute or convalescent COVID-19. The sequencing sample was made of peripheral blood. CDR3 DNA: TGTGCCTGGAGGCGAGGGACAGGGTTCCGGGAGCAGTACTTC. It specifies CAWRRGTGFREQYF.